This record covers a single T cell receptor (beta chain). No cognate antigen has been identified for it. Base qualities were left out, and no much larger clone turns up one base away. The sample belongs to a study of control samples from healthy donors and cancer patients (dated by TCRdb to the early 2020s). The library was made by the immunoSEQ multiplex PCR assay. TCRdb re-hosts the immuneACCESS table, in-frame sequences only. Its copies lack some clones; in the studies checked, an unresolved V gene accounts for under half of them, and the cause for the rest is not known. The sample includes 150,000 to 200,000 clones, with 70% to 90% observed a single time. The ten top clones hold roughly 5.3% of the sample. The germline V gene (reference sequence) sets CDR1 to LNHDA and CDR2 to SQIVND. Spanning cysteine to phenylalanine, the CDR3 consists of 14 amino acids. Only CDR3 DNA is held: 42 bases, read in frame from base 1. The V end loses 5 bases and the J end loses 5 bases, and a stretch of 12 bases separates them.

Sequencing was performed on blood. The TCR sequence derives from a woman in her 30s in good health. The rearrangement combines TRBV19 with TRBJ2-2; possibly the D gene is TRBD2, per 6 matching bases. The nucleotide sequence reads TGTGCCAGTAGTCCCTTTGGGGGGACCGGGGAGCTGTTTTTT. Translated, this is CASSPFGGTGELFF.